Presented here are 21 T cell receptor beta chains from one specimen sequenced in a study of a mutant IDH1 vaccine in newly diagnosed glioma. Time point here: week 5, during vaccination. Topical imiquimod was applied with each vaccine dose, which held 300 ug of mutant IDH1 20-mer peptide. Profiled with immunoSEQ multiplex PCR; TCRdb holds only in-frame clones, not every one. The sample records 49,000 or so clones, around four fifths being singletons. These receptors lack a known antigen. Source: PBMCs, taken from a glioma patient whose treatment included an IDH1 peptide vaccine. These TCRs come from a woman in her forties with glioma.

The V call is TRBV4-1, the J call TRBJ2-1, with D possibly being TRBD2 (6 bases). This CDR3 contains 15 residues. Trimming removed 4 bases from V and 0 bases from J, with 10 bases in between. The germline V gene encodes CDR1 MGHRA and CDR2 YSYEKL. CDR3 protein: CASSPWGDSYNEQFF. The DNA for the CDR3 is TGCGCCAGCAGCCCATGGGGGGACTCCTACAATGAGCAGTTCTTC.

The V and J genes are TRBV25-1 and TRBJ1-2; D gene ambiguous. CDR1 and CDR2 (germline): MGHDK, SYGVNS. With 4 bases removed from V and 4 bases from J, the gap between germline ends came to 13 bases. The CDR3 has 14 residues. Here the CDR3 reads CASSGQWEPYGYTF. CDR3 nucleotide sequence: TGTGCCAGCAGTGGCCAGTGGGAGCCCTATGGCTACACCTTC.

The V and J genes are TRBV7-3 and TRBJ1-1, with TRBD1 matching 7 bases. CDR3 length equals 16 residues. Trimming removed 2 bases from V and 2 bases from J; junction bases left unmatched: 8. CDR1 and CDR2 from the germline V gene are SGHTA and FQGTGA. The CDR3 here is CASSLPGQALNTEAFF. The CDR3 bases are TGTGCCAGCAGCTTACCCGGACAGGCCCTCAACACTGAAGCTTTCTTT. The full variable domain, completed using reference TRBV7-3 and TRBJ1-1, is GAGVSQTPSNKVTEKGKYVELRCDPISGHTALYWYRQSLGQGPEFLIYFQGTGAADDSGLPNDRFFAVRPEGSVSTLKIQRTERGDSAVYLCASSLPGQALNTEAFFGQGTRLTVV.

The chain has TRBV5-6 and TRBJ2-5, with TRBD1 identical over 10 bases. V lost 1 base to trimming and J lost 5 bases; unmatched junction nucleotides: 8. This CDR3 has 16 residues. Germline CDR1 SGHDT, CDR2 YYEEEE. The chain's CDR3 is CASSLWTGGTRETQYF. The CDR3 DNA sequence: TGTGCCAGCAGCTTGTGGACAGGGGGTACGAGGGAGACCCAGTACTTC. Supplemented by reference TRBV5-6 and TRBJ2-5, the full variable domain reads DAGVTQSPTHLIKTRGQQVTLRCSPKSGHDTVSWYQQALGQGPQFIFQYYEEEERQRGNFPDRFSGHQFPNYSSELNVNALLLGDSALYLCASSLWTGGTRETQYFGPGTRLLVL.

This chain joins TRBV14 and TRBJ2-7; unclear D gene. The CDR3 spans 13 residues. Germline V lookup: CDR1 SGHDN, CDR2 FVKESK. Trimming shortened V by 7 bases and J by 6 bases, and 16 bases separated the two germline ends. In nucleotides, the CDR3 is TGTGCCAGCAACTCGAAATGGGTAAGCGAGCAGTACTTC. It specifies CASNSKWVSEQYF.

This chain uses TRBV10-1 with TRBJ2-3; D may be TRBD2 (7 bases). The CDR3 totals 15 residues. Germline CDR1 reads WNHNN; CDR2 reads SYGVQD (reference sequence). Trimming cost V 5 bases and J 5 bases, with 17 bases left between them. CDR3 loop: CASSSPRGAGDTQYF. Written as DNA, the CDR3 is TGCGCCAGCAGTTCTCCTCGGGGGGCGGGAGATACGCAGTATTTT.

There are a few counts of this clone. This chain uses TRBV30 with TRBJ1-2, with D unresolved. CDR3 length equals 13 residues. Germline loops: CDR1 GTSNPN, CDR2 SVGIG (reference sequence). V was pared by 1 base and J by 8 bases, with 14 bases between. This CDR3 reads CAWSGTAPSGYTF. The DNA of the CDR3 is TGTGCCTGGAGTGGAACTGCCCCCTCGGGCTACACCTTC.

This rearrangement joins TRBV19 to TRBJ2-1, with 7 bases aligning to TRBD1. The germline V gene encodes CDR1 LNHDA and CDR2 SQIVND (reference sequence). CDR3 length equals 13 residues. Losses at the gene ends were 9 bases for V and 5 bases for J; bases not matched to a gene: 7. Here the CDR3 reads CASSRDRNNEQFF. The CDR3 bases are TGTGCCAGCAGCCGGGACAGAAACAATGAGCAGTTCTTC.

The rearrangement joins TRBV13 to TRBJ2-7, with 7 nucleotides matching TRBD1. This CDR3 comprises 16 residues. The junction had 5 bases not matched to a gene; V was cut back by 0 bases and J by 0 bases. From germline, CDR1 is PRHDT and CDR2 FYEKMQ (reference sequence). CDR3: CASSLGAGTVSYEQYF. CDR3 DNA sequence: TGTGCCAGCAGCTTAGGCGCTGGGACAGTCTCCTACGAGCAGTACTTC.

The rearrangement joins TRBV6-4 to TRBJ2-2, with D tentatively TRBD1 (6 bases). This CDR3 has 16 amino acids. Trimming removed 0 bases at V and 1 base at J, with 9 bases between. Germline V CDR1 and CDR2: MRHNA, SNTAGT. The CDR3 sequence: CASSDSRTENTGELFF. In DNA, the CDR3 is TGTGCCAGCAGTGACTCTCGGACAGAGAACACCGGGGAGCTGTTTTTT.

The rearrangement uses TRBV5-1 and TRBJ1-2, with D perhaps matching TRBD1 (6 bases). The CDR3 has 14 amino acids. Germline V CDR1 and CDR2: SGHRS, YFSETQ. Deletions cut 0 bases from V and 4 bases from J, with 10 bases between. The CDR3 region has the DNA TGCGCCAGCAGCTTGGCTCAGGGGAGCTATGGCTACACCTTC. It codes for CASSLAQGSYGYTF.

The V call is TRBV5-8, the J call TRBJ2-7, with a tentative D call TRBD1 (5 bases). Germline V gene sequence: CDR1 SGHTS, CDR2 YDEGEE. V lost 4 bases to trimming and J lost 6 bases, with 14 bases between them. CDR3 length: 13 residues. CDR3 amino acids: CASSRTRQGEQYF. The CDR3 DNA follows: TGTGCCAGCAGCCGAACCAGGCAGGGCGAGCAGTACTTC.

The genes are TRBV7-4 and TRBJ1-4; tentatively, D is TRBD1 (6 bases). The CDR3 is 18 amino acids. Trimming stripped 2 bases from V and 0 bases from J, with 16 bases between. CDR1 is SGHVT and CDR2 is SQSDAQ in the germline V gene. CDR3 protein: CASSLYRAPEATNEKLFF. In DNA form, the CDR3 reads TGTGCCAGCAGCTTATACAGGGCCCCGGAGGCAACTAATGAAAAACTGTTTTTT. The full variable domain, in which reference TRBV7-4 and TRBJ1-4 provide the parts outside the CDR3, is GAGVSQSPRYKVAKRGRDVALRCDSISGHVTLYWYRQTLGQGSEVLTYSQSDAQRDKSGRPSGRFSAERPERSVSTLKIQRTEQGDSAVYLCASSLYRAPEATNEKLFFGSGTQLSVL.

The genes are TRBV5-6 and TRBJ2-7, with TRBD2 as a possible D gene (5 bases). Trimming took off 0 bases at V and 5 bases at J, with 15 bases between the two ends. CDR1 is SGHDT and CDR2 is YYEEEE in the germline V gene. This CDR3 has 15 amino acids. In DNA, the CDR3 is TGTGCCAGCAGCTTGGCCGGGCTAGCCCGGCACGAGCAGTACTTC. Residues: CASSLAGLARHEQYF. Filled out from reference TRBV5-6 and TRBJ2-7, the complete variable domain reads DAGVTQSPTHLIKTRGQQVTLRCSPKSGHDTVSWYQQALGQGPQFIFQYYEEEERQRGNFPDRFSGHQFPNYSSELNVNALLLGDSALYLCASSLAGLARHEQYFGPGTRLTVT.

The chain carries TRBV4-2 and TRBJ2-2; D assignment may be TRBD1 or TRBD2 (7 bases each). CDR1 is LGHNA, CDR2 YNFKEQ, per germline. The V gene lost 0 bases and the J gene lost 5 bases, with 10 bases spanning the gap. This CDR3 has 15 amino acids. The CDR3 spells CASSQEQGGTGELFF. DNA of the CDR3: TGTGCCAGCAGCCAAGAGCAGGGGGGGACCGGGGAGCTGTTTTTT.

This rearrangement joins TRBV9 to TRBJ2-2, with 8 bases aligning to TRBD1. V was clipped by 2 bases and J by 4 bases; unmatched bases: 7. This CDR3 spans 16 amino acids. The germline V gene encodes CDR1 SGDLS and CDR2 YYNGEE. The CDR3 loop reads CASSVGQGRSTGELFF. The CDR3 nucleotides read TGTGCCAGCAGCGTTGGACAGGGCAGAAGCACCGGGGAGCTGTTTTTT.

This chain connects TRBV30 to TRBJ1-5, with D perhaps matching TRBD1 (5 bases). The CDR3 spans 13 residues. The germline CDR1 and CDR2 sequences are GTSNPN and SVGIG (reference sequence). V lost 0 bases, J lost 6 bases, and 9 bases lay in between. In nucleotides, the CDR3 is TGTGCCTGGAGTGTCGATGGGGGTCAGCCCCAGCATTTT. This sequence encodes CAWSVDGGQPQHF.

The V gene is TRBV6-5, the J gene TRBJ2-5; 7 nucleotides match TRBD2. CDR3 length equals 15 residues. The V gene's germline CDR1 is MNHEY and CDR2 SVGAGI. Trimming at V came to 0 bases and at J to 8 bases, leaving 9 bases not matched to a gene. The CDR3 loop reads CASSYSIGGGGTQYF. The CDR3 DNA reads as TGTGCCAGCAGTTACTCGATCGGCGGGGGAGGCACCCAGTACTTC.

Sample share makes this clone medium-sized. V usage is TRBV4-1 and J usage is TRBJ1-5; 10 bases line up with TRBD1. Germline CDR1 MGHRA, CDR2 YSYEKL. After removal of 2 bases from V and 4 bases from J, the junction contained 8 bases not matched to a gene. This CDR3 region has 17 residues. The CDR3 nucleotides are TGCGCCAGCAGCCAATCCGAGACAGGGGGCCTTAATCAGCCCCAGCATTTT. As protein: CASSQSETGGLNQPQHF.

The J gene is TRBJ1-2, the V gene TRBV5-6; D is uncertain. The CDR3 extends over 13 amino acids. V shed 1 base and J shed 2 bases, with 6 bases lying between them. Germline V lookup: CDR1 SGHDT, CDR2 YYEEEE. CDR3 loop: CASSLSVNYGYTF. In nucleotides, the CDR3 is TGTGCCAGCAGCTTGTCAGTCAACTATGGCTACACCTTC.

V is TRBV6-1 and J is TRBJ1-1, with D perhaps TRBD1 (6 bases). CDR1 is MNHNS, CDR2 SASEGT, per germline. The CDR3 runs 12 residues. The CDR3 here is CAGGEPNTEAFF. DNA for the CDR3: TGTGCAGGGGGGGAGCCGAACACTGAAGCTTTCTTT.